This T cell receptor (beta chain) was identified during a study of T cell responses to AZD1222 COVID-19 vaccine. Germline CDR1 reads MNHEY; CDR2 reads SMNVEV (reference sequence). CDR3 size: 14 residues. V lost 4 bases and J lost 8, with 15 bases in between. Only in-frame clones appear in the TCRdb table, and some are missing; sequencing was by immunoSEQ multiplex PCR. The sample gives 170,000 or so clones, just over 90% of which show up once; 2.5% to 3.5% is in the top ten. The rearrangement joins TRBV27 to TRBJ2-4, with D tentatively TRBD1 or TRBD2 (5 bases each). This specimen consisted of peripheral blood, obtained on day 0 of AZD1222 vaccination. This sequence originates from an adult in good health. The CDR3 here is CASSSLLGVHIQYF. CDR3 sequence (DNA): TGTGCCAGCAGTTCACTTCTGGGGGTCCACATTCAGTACTTC.